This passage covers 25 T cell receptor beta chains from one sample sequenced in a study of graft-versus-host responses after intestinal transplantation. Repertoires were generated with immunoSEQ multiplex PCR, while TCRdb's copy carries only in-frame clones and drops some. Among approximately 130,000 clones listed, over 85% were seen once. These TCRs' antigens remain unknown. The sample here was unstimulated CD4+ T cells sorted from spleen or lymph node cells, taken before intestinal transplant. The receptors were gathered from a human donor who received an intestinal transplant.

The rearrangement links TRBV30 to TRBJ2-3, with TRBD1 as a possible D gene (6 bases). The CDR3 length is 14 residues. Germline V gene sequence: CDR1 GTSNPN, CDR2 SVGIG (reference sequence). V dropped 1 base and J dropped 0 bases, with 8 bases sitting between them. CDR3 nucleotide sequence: TGTGCCTGGAGTGGAGGACAGAGCACAGATACGCAGTATTTT. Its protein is CAWSGGQSTDTQYF.

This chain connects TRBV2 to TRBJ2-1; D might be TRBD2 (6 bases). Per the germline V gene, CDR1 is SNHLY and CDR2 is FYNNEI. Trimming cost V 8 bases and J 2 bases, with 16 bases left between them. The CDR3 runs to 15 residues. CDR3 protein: CASSYGTQPYNEQFF. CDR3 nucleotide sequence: TGTGCCAGCTCCTATGGGACTCAGCCCTACAATGAGCAGTTCTTC.

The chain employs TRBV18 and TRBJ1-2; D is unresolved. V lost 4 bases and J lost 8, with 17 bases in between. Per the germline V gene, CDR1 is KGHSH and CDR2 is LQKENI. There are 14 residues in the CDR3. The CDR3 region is CASSHNDGDSGYTF. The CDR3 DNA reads TGTGCCAGCTCACATAACGACGGGGATTCCGGCTACACCTTC.

DNA for the CDR3: TGTGCCAGCAGTGAAACGGGGTGGGTCCGCTACGAGCAGTACTTC. It codes for CASSETGWVRYEQYF. V is TRBV6-1 and J is TRBJ2-7; a possible D gene is TRBD2 (5 bases). The germline CDR1 and CDR2 sequences are MNHNS and SASEGT. V was cut by 2 bases and J by 3 bases, with 14 bases left in between. This CDR3 is 15 amino acids long.

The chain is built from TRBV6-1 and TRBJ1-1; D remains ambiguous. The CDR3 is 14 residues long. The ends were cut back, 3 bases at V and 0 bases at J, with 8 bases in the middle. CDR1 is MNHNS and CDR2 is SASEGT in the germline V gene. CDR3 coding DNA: TGTGCCAGCAGTGACCGGGGAATGAACACTGAAGCTTTCTTT. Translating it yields CASSDRGMNTEAFF.

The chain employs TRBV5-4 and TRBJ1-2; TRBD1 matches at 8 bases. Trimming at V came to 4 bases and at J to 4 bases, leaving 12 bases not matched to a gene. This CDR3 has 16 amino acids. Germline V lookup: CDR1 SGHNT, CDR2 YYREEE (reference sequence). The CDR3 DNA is TGTGCCAGCAGCCCTAGTTCGAAAACAGGGGGCTATGGCTACACCTTC. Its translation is CASSPSSKTGGYGYTF.

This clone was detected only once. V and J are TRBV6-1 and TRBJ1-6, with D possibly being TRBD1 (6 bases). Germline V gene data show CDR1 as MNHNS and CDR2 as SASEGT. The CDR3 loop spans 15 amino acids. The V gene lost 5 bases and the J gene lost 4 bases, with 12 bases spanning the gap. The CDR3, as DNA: TGTGCCAGCAGTCCGGGCCAGGGGTATAATTCACCCCTCCACTTT. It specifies CASSPGQGYNSPLHF.

This chain's CDR3 is CASSLVGGLETQYF. The CDR3 region has the DNA TGTGCCAGCAGCTTGGTAGGGGGCCTGGAGACCCAGTACTTC. The rearrangement joins TRBV7-9 to TRBJ2-5; 7 bases match TRBD1. Germline lookup yields CDR1 SEHNR and CDR2 FQNEAQ (reference sequence). The CDR3 spans 14 residues. With V trimmed by 3 bases and J by 5 bases, 6 bases remained unmatched.

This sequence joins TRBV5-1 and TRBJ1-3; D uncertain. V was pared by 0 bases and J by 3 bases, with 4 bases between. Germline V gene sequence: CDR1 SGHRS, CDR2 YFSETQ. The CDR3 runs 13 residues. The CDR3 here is CASSLAVGNTIYF. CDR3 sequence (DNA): TGCGCCAGCAGCTTGGCCGTTGGAAACACCATATATTTT.

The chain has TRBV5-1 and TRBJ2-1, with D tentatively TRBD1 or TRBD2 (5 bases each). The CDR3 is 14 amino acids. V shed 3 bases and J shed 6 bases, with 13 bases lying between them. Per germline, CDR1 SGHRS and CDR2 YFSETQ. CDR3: CASSWDPGFNEQFF. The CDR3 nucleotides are TGCGCCAGCAGCTGGGACCCCGGGTTCAATGAGCAGTTCTTC.

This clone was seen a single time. The CDR3 is CASSLDRENTEAFF. The CDR3 nucleotides read TGCGCCAGCAGCTTGGACAGAGAGAACACTGAAGCTTTCTTT. This rearrangement joins TRBV5-1 to TRBJ1-1, with D hard to call. The CDR3 loop spans 14 amino acids. Trimming left V 0 bases short and J 1 base short, with 7 bases between. CDR1 is SGHRS and CDR2 is YFSETQ in the germline V gene.

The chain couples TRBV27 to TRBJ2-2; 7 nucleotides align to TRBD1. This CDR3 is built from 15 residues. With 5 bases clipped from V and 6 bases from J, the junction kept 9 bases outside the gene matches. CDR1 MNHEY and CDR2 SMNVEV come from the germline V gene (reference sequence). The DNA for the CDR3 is TGTGCCAGCAGTCTACAGGGGATTCTTGCCGGGGAGCTGTTTTTT. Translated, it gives CASSLQGILAGELFF.

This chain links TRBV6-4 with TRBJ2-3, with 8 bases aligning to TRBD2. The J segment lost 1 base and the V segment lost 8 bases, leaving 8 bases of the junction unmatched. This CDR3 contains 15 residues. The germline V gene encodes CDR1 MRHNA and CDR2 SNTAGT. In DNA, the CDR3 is TGTGCCAGCGATGAGAATAGCGGGGGCACAGATACGCAGTATTTT. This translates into CASDENSGGTDTQYF.

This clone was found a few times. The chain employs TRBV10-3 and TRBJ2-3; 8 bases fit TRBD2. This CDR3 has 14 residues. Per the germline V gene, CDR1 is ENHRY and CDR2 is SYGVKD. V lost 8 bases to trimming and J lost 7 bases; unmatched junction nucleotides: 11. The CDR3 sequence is CAISPTSASHTQYF. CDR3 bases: TGTGCCATCTCTCCGACTAGCGCCTCGCATACGCAGTATTTT.

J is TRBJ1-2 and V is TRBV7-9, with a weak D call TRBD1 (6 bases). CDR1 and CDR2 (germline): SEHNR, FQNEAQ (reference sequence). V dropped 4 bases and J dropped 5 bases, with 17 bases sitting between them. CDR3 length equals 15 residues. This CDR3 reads CASSSGGGREYGYTF. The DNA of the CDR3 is TGTGCCAGCAGCTCCGGGGGGGGGCGCGAGTATGGCTACACCTTC.

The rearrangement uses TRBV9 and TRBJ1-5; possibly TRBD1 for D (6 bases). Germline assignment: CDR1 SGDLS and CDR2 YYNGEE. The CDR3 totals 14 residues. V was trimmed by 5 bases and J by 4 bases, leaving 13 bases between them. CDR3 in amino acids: CASSTGTLNQPQHF. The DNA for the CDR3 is TGTGCCAGCAGTACCGGGACACTAAATCAGCCCCAGCATTTT.

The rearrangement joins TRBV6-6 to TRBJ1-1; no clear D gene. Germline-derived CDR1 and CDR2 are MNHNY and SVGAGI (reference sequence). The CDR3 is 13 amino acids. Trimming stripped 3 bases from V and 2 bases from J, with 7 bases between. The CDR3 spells CASSYFENTEAFF. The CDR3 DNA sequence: TGTGCCAGCAGTTATTTTGAAAACACTGAAGCTTTCTTT.

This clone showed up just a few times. The CDR3 nucleotides read TGTGCCAGCAGCCTGGGGACAGGGGGAAGAGATACGCAGTATTTT. Amino acid sequence: CASSLGTGGRDTQYF. V usage is TRBV7-9 and J usage is TRBJ2-3; the match to TRBD1 covers 11 bases. CDR3 length: 15 residues. V lost 5 bases to trimming and J lost 5 bases; unmatched junction nucleotides: 6. Looked up from germline, CDR1 is SEHNR and CDR2 is FQNEAQ (reference sequence).

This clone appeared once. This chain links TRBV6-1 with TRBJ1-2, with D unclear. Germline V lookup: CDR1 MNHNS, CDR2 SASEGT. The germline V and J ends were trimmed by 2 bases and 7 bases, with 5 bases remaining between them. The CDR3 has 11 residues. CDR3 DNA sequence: TGTGCCAGCAGTGAAAATCGTGGCTACACCTTC. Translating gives CASSENRGYTF.

The chain's CDR3 is CASTTGTGSYEQYF. The CDR3 DNA is TGTGCCAGCACCACCGGGACAGGGTCCTACGAGCAGTACTTC. The chain combines TRBV2 with TRBJ2-7, with TRBD1 identical over 9 bases. V gave up 7 bases and J gave up 1 base; unmatched junction bases: 5. Germline V gene lookup returns CDR1 SNHLY and CDR2 FYNNEI. The CDR3 spans 14 residues. The entire variable domain, with the rest obtained from reference TRBV2 and TRBJ2-7, is as follows: EPEVTQTPSHQVTQMGQEVILRCVPISNHLYFYWYRQILGQKVEFLVSFYNNEISEKSEIFDDQFSVERPDGSNFTLKIRSTKLEDSAMYFCASTTGTGSYEQYFGPGTRLTVT.

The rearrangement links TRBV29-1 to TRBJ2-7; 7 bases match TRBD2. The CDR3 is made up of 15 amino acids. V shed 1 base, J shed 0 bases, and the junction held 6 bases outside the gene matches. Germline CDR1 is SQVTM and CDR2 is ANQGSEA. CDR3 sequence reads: CSVEGWGGSSYEQYF. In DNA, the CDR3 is TGCAGCGTTGAAGGGTGGGGGGGAAGCTCCTACGAGCAGTACTTC.

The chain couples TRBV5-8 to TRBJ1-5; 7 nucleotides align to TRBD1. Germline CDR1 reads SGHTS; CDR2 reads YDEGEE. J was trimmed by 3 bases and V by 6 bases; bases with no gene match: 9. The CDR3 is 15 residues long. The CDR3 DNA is TGTGCCAGCACCCCGGGACAGCATATCAATCAGCCCCAGCATTTT. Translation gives CASTPGQHINQPQHF.

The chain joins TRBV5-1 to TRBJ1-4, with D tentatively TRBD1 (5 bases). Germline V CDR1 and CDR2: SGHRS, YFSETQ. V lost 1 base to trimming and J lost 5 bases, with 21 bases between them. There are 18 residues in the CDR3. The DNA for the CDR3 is TGCGCCAGCAGCTTGACGCTACTTATAACAGGTAAGAATGAAAAACTGTTTTTT. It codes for CASSLTLLITGKNEKLFF.

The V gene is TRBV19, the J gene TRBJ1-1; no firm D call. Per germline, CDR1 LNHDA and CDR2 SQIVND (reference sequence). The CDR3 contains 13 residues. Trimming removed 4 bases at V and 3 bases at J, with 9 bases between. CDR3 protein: CASSNSLYTEAFF. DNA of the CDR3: TGTGCCAGTAGTAACTCCCTGTACACTGAAGCTTTCTTT.

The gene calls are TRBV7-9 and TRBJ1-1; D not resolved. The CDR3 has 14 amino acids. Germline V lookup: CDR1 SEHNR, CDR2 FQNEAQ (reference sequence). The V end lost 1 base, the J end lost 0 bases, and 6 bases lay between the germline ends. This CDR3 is CASSLEALNTEAFF. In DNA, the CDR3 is TGTGCCAGCAGCTTAGAAGCGTTGAACACTGAAGCTTTCTTT. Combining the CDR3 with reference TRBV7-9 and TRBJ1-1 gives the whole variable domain DTGVSQNPRHKITKRGQNVTFRCDPISEHNRLYWYRQTLGQGPEFLTYFQNEAQLEKSRLLSDRFSAERPKGSFSTLEIQRTEQGDSAMYLCASSLEALNTEAFFGQGTRLTVV.